This T cell receptor beta chain was identified during a study of T-cell memory formation after mild COVID-19. General study findings and limits: Of the contracting clones, CD4+ ones lay mainly in CM and EM, and CD8+ ones in EMRA. Cross-reactive memory appears to have joined, as suggested by some responding clones showing up in pre-infection memory.

Germline V gene lookup returns CDR1 MNHEY and CDR2 SVGAGI. The CDR3 runs 13 residues. cDNA libraries for TCR alpha and TCR beta, carrying sample barcodes and UMIs, came from 5'RACE with constant-segment primers. TCRdb ran MiXCR on the 5' RACE reads and lists one entry per CDR3 protein. The sample includes about 620,000 distinct CDR3 sequences, over 15% seen only once; the top ten take about 11%. A note on this clonotype: Its matching antigen is unknown.

V is TRBV6-5 and J is TRBJ2-2; 7 nucleotides match TRBD2. The sequence was collected from an adult woman who had mild COVID-19 (a few samples of this study predate the infection). Cell type and time point are not known. What was sequenced was PBMCs or a T cell subset sorted from them (not recorded which). The CDR3, as DNA: TGTGCGGCGGGGGAGTCGAACACCGGGGAGCTGTTTTTT. The encoded protein is CAAGESNTGELFF.